Listed below are T cell receptor beta chains from one sample, sequenced in a study of T cells in localized non-small cell lung cancer. Profiling relied on immunoSEQ multiplex PCR, and the TCRdb table lists in-frame clones only, not all of them. The repertoire consists of about 59,000 clones, with roughly 89% occurring once and the leading ten covering around 20%. This specimen consisted of peripheral blood, obtained before any cancer treatment. The receptors here all came from a man aged 35 to 70 with stage I squamous cell lung carcinoma. Each CDR3 is given without its conserved first and last residue.

>TRBV11-2|TRBJ2-2
ASSLAAGGPENGELF
>TRBV2|TRBJ2-3
ASTEGTSGRRADTQY
>TRBV27|TRBJ1-5
ASRAGFGQPQH
>TRBV18|TRBJ2-1
ASSFDSSGSVSYNEQF
>TRBV28|TRBJ1-2
ASSLEGVTYGYT
>TRBV19|TRBJ2-1
ASSIGLAGGDEQF
>TRBV6-6|TRBJ2-1
ASLNRENAQF
>TRBV4-2|TRBJ2-3
ASSRETGVGSDTQY
>TRBV5-1|TRBJ2-4
ASSFSPDRAKNIQY
>TRBV28|TRBJ2-1
ATASGTLVWITF
>TRBV28|TRBJ2-4
AVEGTDIQY
>TRBV11-3|TRBJ1-3
ASSLSIGNTIY
>TRBV27|TRBJ1-1
ASSLSWGARTEAF
>TRBV6-6|TRBJ2-5
ASSSGQGGETQY
>TRBV30|TRBJ1-5
AWRTGDNQPQH
>TRBV7-6|TRBJ1-2
ASSFSGGAGYT
>TRBV11-2|TRBJ2-6
ASSFLRDGWANVLT
>TRBV27|TRBJ2-2
ASSLSARLAVTGELF
>TRBV2|TRBJ2-3
ASMREIGDTQY
>TRBV29-1|TRBJ1-2
SVETGTNYGYT
>TRBV5-4|TRBJ2-7
ASSPRAGTVRHEQY
>TRBV5-4|TRBJ2-2
ASSPLAGGMNTGELF
>TRBV6-6|TRBJ2-7
ASRGQDLDYEQY
>TRBV27|TRBJ2-2
ASSRTSLTGELF
>TRBV5-1|TRBJ2-1
ASSLRVVGSGENEQF
>TRBV28|TRBJ1-1
ASSPRGFKSLEAF